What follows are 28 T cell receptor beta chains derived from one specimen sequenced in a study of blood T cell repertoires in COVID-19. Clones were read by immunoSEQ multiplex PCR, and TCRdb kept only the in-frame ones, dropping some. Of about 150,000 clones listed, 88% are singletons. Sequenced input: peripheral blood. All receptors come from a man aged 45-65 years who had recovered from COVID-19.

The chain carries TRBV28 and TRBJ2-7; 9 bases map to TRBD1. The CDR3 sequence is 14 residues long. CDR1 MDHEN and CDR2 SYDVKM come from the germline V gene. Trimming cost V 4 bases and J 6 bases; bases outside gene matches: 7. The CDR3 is CASSSPPGQGEQYF. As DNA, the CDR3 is TGTGCCAGCAGTTCACCGCCGGGACAGGGCGAGCAGTACTTC.

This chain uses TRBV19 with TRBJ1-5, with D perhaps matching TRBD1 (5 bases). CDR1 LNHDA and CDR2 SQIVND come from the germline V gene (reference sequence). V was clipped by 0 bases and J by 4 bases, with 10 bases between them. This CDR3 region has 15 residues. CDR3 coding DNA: TGTGCCAGTAGTATAGAGCCAGGGAGGAATCAGCCCCAGCATTTT. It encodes CASSIEPGRNQPQHF.

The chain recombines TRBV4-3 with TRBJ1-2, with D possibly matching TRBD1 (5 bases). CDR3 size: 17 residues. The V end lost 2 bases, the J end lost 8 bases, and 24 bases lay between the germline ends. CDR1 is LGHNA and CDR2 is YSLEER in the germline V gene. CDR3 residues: CASSQLPSGQGFRGYTF. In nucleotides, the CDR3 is TGCGCCAGCAGCCAACTGCCTAGTGGGCAGGGCTTTCGGGGCTACACCTTC.

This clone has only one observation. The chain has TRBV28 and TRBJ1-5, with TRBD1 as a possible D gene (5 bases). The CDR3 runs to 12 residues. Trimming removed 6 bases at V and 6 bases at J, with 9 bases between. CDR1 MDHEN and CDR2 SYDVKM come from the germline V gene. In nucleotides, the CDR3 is TGTGCCAGCAGCGGGGGAGGTCAGCCCCAGCATTTT. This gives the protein CASSGGGQPQHF.

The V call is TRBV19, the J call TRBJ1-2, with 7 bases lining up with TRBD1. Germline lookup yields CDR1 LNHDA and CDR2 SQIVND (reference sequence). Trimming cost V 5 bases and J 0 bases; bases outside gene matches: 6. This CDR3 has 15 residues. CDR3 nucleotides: TGTGCCAGTAGTTTGGGACAGACGTCTAACTATGGCTACACCTTC. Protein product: CASSLGQTSNYGYTF.

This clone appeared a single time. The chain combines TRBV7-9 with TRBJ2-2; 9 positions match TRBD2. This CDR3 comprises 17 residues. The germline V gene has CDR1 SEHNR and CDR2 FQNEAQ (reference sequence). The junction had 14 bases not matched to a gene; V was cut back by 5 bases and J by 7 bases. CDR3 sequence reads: CASSLGGIAGVGGELFF. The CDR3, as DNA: TGTGCCAGCAGCCTAGGGGGAATAGCGGGAGTCGGCGGGGAGCTGTTTTTT. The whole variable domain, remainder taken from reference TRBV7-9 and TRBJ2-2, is DTGVSQNPRHKITKRGQNVTFRCDPISEHNRLYWYRQTLGQGPEFLTYFQNEAQLEKSRLLSDRFSAERPKGSFSTLEIQRTEQGDSAMYLCASSLGGIAGVGGELFFGEGSRLTVL.

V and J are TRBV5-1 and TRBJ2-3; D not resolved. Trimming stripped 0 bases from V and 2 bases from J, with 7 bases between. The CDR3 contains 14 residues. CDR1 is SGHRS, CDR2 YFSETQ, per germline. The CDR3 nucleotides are TGCGCCAGCAGCTTGGCCCAGGTCACAGATACGCAGTATTTT. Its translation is CASSLAQVTDTQYF.

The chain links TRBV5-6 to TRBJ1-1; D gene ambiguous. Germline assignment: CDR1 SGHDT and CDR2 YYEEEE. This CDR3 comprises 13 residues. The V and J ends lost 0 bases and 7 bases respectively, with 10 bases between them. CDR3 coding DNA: TGTGCCAGCAGCTTGGGACACTCGGTTGAAGCTTTCTTT. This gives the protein CASSLGHSVEAFF.

This CDR3 reads CAWSGQGHTEAFF. In nucleotides, the CDR3 is TGTGCCTGGAGTGGACAGGGGCACACTGAAGCTTTCTTT. V is TRBV30 and J is TRBJ1-1, with 8 bases that match TRBD1. V lost 1 base and J lost 3; bases outside the gene matches: 1. The CDR3 totals 13 residues. Germline V CDR1 and CDR2: GTSNPN, SVGIG (reference sequence).

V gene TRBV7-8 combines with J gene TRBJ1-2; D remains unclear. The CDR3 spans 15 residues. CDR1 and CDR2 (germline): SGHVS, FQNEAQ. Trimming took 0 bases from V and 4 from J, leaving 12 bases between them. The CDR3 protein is CASSLAPSGAYGYTF. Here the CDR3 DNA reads TGTGCCAGCAGCTTAGCTCCTTCGGGTGCCTATGGCTACACCTTC.

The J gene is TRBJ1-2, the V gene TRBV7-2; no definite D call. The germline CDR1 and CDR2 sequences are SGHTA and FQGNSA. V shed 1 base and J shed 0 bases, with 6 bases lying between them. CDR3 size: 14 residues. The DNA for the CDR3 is TGTGCCAGCAGCTTAGAGCCAACTAACTATGGCTACACCTTC. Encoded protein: CASSLEPTNYGYTF.

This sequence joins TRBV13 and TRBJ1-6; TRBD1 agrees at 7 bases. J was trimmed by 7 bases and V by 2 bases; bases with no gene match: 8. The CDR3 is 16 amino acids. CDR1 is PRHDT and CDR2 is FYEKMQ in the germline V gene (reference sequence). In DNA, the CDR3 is TGTGCCAGCAGCTTATCCCCTACAGGGGTAAATTCACCCCTCCACTTT. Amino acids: CASSLSPTGVNSPLHF.

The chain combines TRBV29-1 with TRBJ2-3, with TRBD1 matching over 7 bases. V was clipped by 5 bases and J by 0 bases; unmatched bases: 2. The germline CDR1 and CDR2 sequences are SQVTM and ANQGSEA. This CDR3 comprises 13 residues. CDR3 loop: CSVSTGSTDTQYF. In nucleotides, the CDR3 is TGCAGCGTTTCGACAGGGAGCACAGATACGCAGTATTTT.

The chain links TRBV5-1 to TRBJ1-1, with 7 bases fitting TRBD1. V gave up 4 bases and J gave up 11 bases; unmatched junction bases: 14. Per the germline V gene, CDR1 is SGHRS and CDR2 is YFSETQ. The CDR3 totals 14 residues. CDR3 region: CASSVAGGTIGAFF. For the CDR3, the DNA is TGCGCCAGCAGCGTAGCAGGGGGTACGATTGGGGCTTTCTTT.

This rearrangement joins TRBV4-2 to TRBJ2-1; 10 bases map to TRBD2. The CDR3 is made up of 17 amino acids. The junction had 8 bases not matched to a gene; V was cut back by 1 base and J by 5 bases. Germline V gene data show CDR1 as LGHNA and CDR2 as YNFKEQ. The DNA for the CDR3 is TGTGCCAGCAGCCAAGCTTCGAAGCGGGGGGGAAACAATGAGCAGTTCTTC. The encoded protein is CASSQASKRGGNNEQFF.

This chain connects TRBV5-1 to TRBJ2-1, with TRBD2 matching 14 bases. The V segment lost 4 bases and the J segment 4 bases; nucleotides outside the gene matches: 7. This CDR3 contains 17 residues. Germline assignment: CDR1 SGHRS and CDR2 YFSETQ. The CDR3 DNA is TGCGCCAGCAGCGGGGGACTAGCGGGAGTTTTATACAATGAGCAGTTCTTC. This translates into CASSGGLAGVLYNEQFF.

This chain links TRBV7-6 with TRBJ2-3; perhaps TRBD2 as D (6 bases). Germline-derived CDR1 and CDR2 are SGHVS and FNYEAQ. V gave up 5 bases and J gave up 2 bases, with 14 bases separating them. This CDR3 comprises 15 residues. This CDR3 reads CASSPEERATDTQYF. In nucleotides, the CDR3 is TGTGCCAGCAGCCCCGAAGAGCGGGCCACAGATACGCAGTATTTT.

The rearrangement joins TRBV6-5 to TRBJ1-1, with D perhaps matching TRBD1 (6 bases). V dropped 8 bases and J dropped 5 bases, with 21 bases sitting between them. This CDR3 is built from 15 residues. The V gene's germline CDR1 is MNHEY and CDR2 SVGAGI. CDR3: CASRARTVWGTEAFF. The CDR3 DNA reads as TGTGCCAGCCGGGCTAGGACAGTTTGGGGTACTGAAGCTTTCTTT.

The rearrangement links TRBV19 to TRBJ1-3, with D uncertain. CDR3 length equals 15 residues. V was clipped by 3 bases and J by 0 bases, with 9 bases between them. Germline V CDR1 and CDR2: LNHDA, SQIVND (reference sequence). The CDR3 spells CASSIGIISGNTIYF. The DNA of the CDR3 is TGTGCCAGTAGTATCGGGATCATCTCTGGAAACACCATATATTTT.

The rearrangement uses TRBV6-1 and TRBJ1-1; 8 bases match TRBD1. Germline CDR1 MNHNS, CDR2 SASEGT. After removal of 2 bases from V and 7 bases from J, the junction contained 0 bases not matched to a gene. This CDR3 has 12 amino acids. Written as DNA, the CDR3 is TGTGCCAGCAGTGAAACAGGGGGTGAAGCTTTCTTT. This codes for CASSETGGEAFF.

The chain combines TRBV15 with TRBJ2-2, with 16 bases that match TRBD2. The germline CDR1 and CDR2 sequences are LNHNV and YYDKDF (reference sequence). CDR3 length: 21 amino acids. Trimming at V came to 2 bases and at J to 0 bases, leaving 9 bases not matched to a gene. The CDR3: CATSRHLGTSGGAPNTGELFF. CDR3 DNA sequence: TGTGCCACCAGCAGACACCTCGGGACTAGCGGGGGGGCCCCGAACACCGGGGAGCTGTTTTTT. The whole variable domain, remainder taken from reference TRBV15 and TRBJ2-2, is DAMVIQNPRYQVTQFGKPVTLSCSQTLNHNVMYWYQQKSSQAPKLLFHYYDKDFNNEADTPDNFQSRRPNTSFCFLDIRSPGLGDTAMYLCATSRHLGTSGGAPNTGELFFGEGSRLTVL.

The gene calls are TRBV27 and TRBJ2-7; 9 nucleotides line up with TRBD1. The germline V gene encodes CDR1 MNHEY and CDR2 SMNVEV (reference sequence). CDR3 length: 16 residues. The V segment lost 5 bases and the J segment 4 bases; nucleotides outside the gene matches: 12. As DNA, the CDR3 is TGTGCCAGCAGTCCCGGTTGGGGACAGGGCCAATACGAGCAGTACTTC. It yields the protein CASSPGWGQGQYEQYF.

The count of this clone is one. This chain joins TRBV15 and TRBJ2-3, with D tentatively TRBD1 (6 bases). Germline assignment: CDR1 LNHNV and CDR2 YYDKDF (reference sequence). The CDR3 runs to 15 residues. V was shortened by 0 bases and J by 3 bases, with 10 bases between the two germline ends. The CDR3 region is CATSRDPRGTDTQYF. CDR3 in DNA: TGTGCCACCAGCAGAGATCCGAGGGGGACAGATACGCAGTATTTT.

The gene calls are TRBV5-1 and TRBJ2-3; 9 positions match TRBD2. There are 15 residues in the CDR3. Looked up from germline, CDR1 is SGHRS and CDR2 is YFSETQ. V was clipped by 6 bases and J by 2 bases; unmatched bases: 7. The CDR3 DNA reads TGCGCCAGCAAGAGGCTAGCGGGGATCACAGATACGCAGTATTTT. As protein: CASKRLAGITDTQYF. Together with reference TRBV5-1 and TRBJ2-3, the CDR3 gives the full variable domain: KAGVTQTPRYLIKTRGQQVTLSCSPISGHRSVSWYQQTPGQGLQFLFEYFSETQRNKGNFPGRFSGRQFSNSRSEMNVSTLELGDSALYLCASKRLAGITDTQYFGPGTRLTVL.

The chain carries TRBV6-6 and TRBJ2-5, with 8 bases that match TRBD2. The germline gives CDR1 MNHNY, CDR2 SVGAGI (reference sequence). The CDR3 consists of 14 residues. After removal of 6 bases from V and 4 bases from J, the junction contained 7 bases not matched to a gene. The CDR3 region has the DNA TGTGCCAGCAGGGTTAGCGGGATCGGAGAGACCCAGTACTTC. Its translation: CASRVSGIGETQYF.

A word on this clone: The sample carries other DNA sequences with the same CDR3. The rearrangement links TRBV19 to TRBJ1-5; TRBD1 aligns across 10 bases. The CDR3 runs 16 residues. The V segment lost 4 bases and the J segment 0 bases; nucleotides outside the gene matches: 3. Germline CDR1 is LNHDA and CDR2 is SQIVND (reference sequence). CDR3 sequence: CASSRDRGYSNQPQHF. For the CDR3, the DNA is TGTGCCAGTAGTAGGGACAGGGGCTATAGCAATCAGCCCCAGCATTTT.

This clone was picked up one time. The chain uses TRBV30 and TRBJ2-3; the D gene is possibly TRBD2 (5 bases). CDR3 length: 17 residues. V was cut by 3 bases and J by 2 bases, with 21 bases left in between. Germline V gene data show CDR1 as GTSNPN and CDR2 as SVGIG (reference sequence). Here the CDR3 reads CAWRAPLWAGTTDTQYF. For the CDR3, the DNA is TGTGCCTGGAGAGCTCCCCTTTGGGCGGGTACCACAGATACGCAGTATTTT.

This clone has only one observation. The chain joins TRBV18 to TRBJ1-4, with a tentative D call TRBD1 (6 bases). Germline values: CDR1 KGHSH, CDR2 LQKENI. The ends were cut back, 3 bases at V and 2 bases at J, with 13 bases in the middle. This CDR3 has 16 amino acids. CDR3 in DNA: TGTGCCAGCTCACCCTCAGGGGTATGGACTAATGAAAAACTGTTTTTT. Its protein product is CASSPSGVWTNEKLFF.